The T cell receptor (beta chain) described here comes from a study of cytomegalovirus exposure and HLA in healthy donors. The approximately 120-subject validation cohort, separate from the roughly 700-subject first cohort, included the donors. This clone has only one observation. V lost 6 bases and J lost 1, with 19 bases in between. The germline V gene encodes CDR1 MGHDK and CDR2 SYGVNS. This CDR3 is built from 16 residues. Here immunoSEQ multiplex PCR was the method, and the copy in TCRdb shows in-frame clones only, minus some. The table includes 95,000 to 120,000 clones, 70% to 85% detected once. The source material was PBMCs. This chain connects TRBV25-1 to TRBJ2-7; the D gene is possibly TRBD1 (6 bases). This TCR was recovered from a woman between 18 and 30 years old in good health and CMV-seronegative. As DNA, the CDR3 is TGTGCCAGCAGCCCTCTCCGGGACAAAACTTCCTACGAGCAGTACTTC. It translates to CASSPLRDKTSYEQYF.